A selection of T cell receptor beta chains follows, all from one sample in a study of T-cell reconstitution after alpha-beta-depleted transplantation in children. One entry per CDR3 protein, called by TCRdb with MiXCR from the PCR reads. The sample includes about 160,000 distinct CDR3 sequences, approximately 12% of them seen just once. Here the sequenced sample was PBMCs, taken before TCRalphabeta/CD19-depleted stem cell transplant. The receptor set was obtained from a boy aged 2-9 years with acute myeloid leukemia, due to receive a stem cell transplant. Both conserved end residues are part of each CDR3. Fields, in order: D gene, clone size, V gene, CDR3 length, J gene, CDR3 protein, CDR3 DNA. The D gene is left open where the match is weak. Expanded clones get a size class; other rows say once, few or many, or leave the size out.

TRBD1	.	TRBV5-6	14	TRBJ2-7	CASGSGQGTYEQYF	TGTGCCAGCGGCTCCGGACAGGGGACCTACGAGCAGTACTTC
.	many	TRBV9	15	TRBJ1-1	CASSVDGLGNTEAFF	TGTGCCAGCAGCGTAGATGGGTTGGGGAACACTGAAGCTTTCTTT
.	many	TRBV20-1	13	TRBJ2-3	CSARDREADTQYF	TGCAGTGCTAGAGACAGGGAAGCAGATACGCAGTATTTT
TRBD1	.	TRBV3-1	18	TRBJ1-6	CTSSLYQRGVGQGSPLHF	TGTACCAGCAGTTTATACCAAAGGGGGGTAGGACAGGGCTCACCCCTCCACTTT
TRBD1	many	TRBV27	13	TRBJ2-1	CASSRQGWGEQFF	TGTGCCAGCAGTCGACAGGGGTGGGGTGAGCAGTTCTTC
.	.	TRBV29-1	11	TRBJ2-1	CSVRPYNEQFF	TGCAGCGTTAGACCCTACAATGAGCAGTTCTTC
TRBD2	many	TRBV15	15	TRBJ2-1	CATSRLAGPYNEQFF	TGTGCCACCAGCAGACTAGCGGGGCCCTACAATGAGCAGTTCTTC
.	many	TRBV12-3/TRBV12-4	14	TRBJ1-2	CASSFGRANYGYTF	TGTGCCAGCAGTTTCGGCAGAGCTAACTATGGCTACACCTTC
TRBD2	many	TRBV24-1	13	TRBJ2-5	CATSGGGRETQYF	TGTGCCACCAGCGGGGGGGGACGAGAGACCCAGTACTTC
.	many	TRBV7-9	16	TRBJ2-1	CASSPIGGGDYNEQFF	TGTGCCAGCAGCCCGATAGGGGGGGGGGACTACAATGAGCAGTTCTTC
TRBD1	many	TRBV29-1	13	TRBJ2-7	CSVVGTGGYEQYF	TGCAGCGTTGTGGGGACAGGGGGCTACGAGCAGTACTTC
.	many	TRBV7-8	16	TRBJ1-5	CASSSIDGTRDQPQHF	TGTGCCAGCAGCTCGATTGACGGGACAAGGGATCAGCCCCAGCATTTT
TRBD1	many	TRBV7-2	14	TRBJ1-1	CASSPGQINTEAFF	TGTGCCAGCAGCCCGGGACAGATCAACACTGAAGCTTTCTTT
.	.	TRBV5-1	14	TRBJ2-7	CASSDRTRPYELYF	TGCGCCAGCAGCGACAGGACACGCCCCTACGAGCTGTACTTC
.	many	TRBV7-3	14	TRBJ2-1	CASSVTGVDYEQFF	TGTGCCAGCAGCGTGACAGGAGTGGATTATGAGCAGTTCTTC
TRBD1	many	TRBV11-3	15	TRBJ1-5	CASSRSRQGIQPQHF	TGTGCCAGCAGCCGAAGCCGACAGGGTATACAGCCCCAGCATTTT
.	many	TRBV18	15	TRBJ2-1	CASSSQRGGDNEQFF	TGTGCCAGCTCATCACAGAGGGGTGGCGACAATGAGCAGTTCTTC
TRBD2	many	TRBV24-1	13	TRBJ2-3	CATSSGSTDTQYF	TGTGCCACCTCTAGCGGGAGCACAGATACGCAGTATTTT
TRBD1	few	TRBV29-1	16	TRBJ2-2	CSVEDQTGGVTGELFF	TGCAGCGTTGAAGACCAAACAGGGGGCGTCACCGGGGAGCTGTTTTTT
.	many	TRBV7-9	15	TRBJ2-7	CASSLVARSSYEQYF	TGTGCCAGCAGCTTAGTAGCGCGCAGCTCCTACGAGCAGTACTTC
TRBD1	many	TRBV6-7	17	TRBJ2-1	CASSYSRWKQGANEQFF	TGTGCCAGCAGTTACTCTCGTTGGAAACAGGGGGCTAATGAGCAGTTCTTC
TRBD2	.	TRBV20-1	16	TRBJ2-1	CCAVISGRRTYNEQFF	TGCTGTGCTGTTATAAGCGGGAGACGAACCTACAATGAGCAGTTCTTC
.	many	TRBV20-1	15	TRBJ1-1	CSATTKQGWDTEAFF	TGCAGTGCTACGACTAAACAGGGTTGGGACACTGAAGCTTTCTTT
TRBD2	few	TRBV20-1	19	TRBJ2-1	CSARKNPGTSGRESNEQFF	TGCAGTGCTAGAAAAAATCCCGGGACTAGCGGGAGGGAGAGCAATGAGCAGTTCTTC
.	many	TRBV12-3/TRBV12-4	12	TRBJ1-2	CASSPRQLGYTF	TGTGCCAGCAGCCCCAGACAGCTTGGCTACACCTTC
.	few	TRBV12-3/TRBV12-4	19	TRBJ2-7	CASTSDYLGGGSSGYEQYF	TGTGCCAGCACCTCGGATTATCTGGGGGGCGGGAGCTCTGGCTACGAGCAGTACTTC